This T cell receptor (beta chain) was sequenced for a study of OX40 agonist ivuxolimab in advanced cancers. Study overall: Patients got intravenous ivuxolimab at 0.01 to 10 mg/kg every 2 weeks. Study results and limitations: Which antigen the expanded peripheral T cells recognized is unknown. There were, on average, more expanded clones in CD8+ T cells than in CD4+.

The V end was cut by 2 bases, the J end by 0 bases, with 4 bases between. The CDR3 has 13 amino acids. The germline CDR1 and CDR2 sequences are SGHTS and YDEGEE. This clone was observed a few times. Its specificity is unknown. TCRdb's copy holds only in-frame clones and misses some; the assay was immunoSEQ multiplex PCR. This table holds some 95,000 clones, approximately 86% found once. The TCR comes from an adult with an advanced solid tumor such as melanoma, head and neck, liver or kidney cancer. V is TRBV5-8 and J is TRBJ2-3; D remains ambiguous. Sequenced here: CD4+ or CD8+ T cells sorted from blood, sampled in a trial of the OX40 agonist ivuxolimab. The CDR3 sequence: CASSLGSTDTQYF. Here the CDR3 DNA reads TGTGCCAGCAGCTTAGGGAGCACAGATACGCAGTATTTT.